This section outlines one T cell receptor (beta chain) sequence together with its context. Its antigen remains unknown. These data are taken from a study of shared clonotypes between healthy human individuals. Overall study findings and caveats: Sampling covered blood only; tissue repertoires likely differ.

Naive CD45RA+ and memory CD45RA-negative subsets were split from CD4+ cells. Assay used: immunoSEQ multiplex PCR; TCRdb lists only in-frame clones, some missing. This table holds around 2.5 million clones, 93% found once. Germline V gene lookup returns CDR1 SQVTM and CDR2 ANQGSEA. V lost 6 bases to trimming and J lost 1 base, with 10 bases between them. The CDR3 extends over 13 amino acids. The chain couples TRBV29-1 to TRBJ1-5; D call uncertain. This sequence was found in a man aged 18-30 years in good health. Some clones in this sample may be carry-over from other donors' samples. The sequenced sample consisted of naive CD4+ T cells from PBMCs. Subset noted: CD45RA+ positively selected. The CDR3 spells CSVSDGSNQPQHF. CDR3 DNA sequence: TGCAGCGTGTCCGACGGGAGCAATCAGCCCCAGCATTTT.